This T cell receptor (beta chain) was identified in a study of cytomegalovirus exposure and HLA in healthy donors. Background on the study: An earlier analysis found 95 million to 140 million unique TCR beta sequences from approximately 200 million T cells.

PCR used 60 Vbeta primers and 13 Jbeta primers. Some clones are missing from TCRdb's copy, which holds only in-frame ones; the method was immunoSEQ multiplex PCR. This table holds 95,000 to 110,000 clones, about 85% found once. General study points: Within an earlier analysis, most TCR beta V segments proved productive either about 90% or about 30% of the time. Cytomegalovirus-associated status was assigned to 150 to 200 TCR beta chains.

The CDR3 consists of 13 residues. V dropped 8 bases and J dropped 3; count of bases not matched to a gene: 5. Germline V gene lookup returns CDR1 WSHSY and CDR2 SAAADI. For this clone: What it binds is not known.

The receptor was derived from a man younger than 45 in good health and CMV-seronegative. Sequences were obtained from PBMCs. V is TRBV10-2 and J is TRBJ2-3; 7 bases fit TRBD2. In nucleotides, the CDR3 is TGCGCCAGCGGCAGCGGGGAAACAGATACGCAGTATTTT. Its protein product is CASGSGETDTQYF.